Listed below are T cell receptor beta chains from one sample, sequenced in a study of T-cell reconstitution after alpha-beta-depleted transplantation in children. Each CDR3 protein gets one entry after TCRdb re-called the PCR reads with MiXCR. The sample holds more than 450,000 distinct CDR3 sequences, approximately 20% seen once. This sample comprised PBMCs from the stem cell graft donor, obtained from the stem cell graft. The receptors shown here come from a human donor who donated a stem cell graft to a child with acute lymphoblastic leukemia. Each CDR3 is given with its conserved first and last residue. Fields, in order: clone size, V gene, D gene, CDR3 length, J gene, CDR3 DNA, CDR3 protein. D genes are given only for firm matches. Only part of the rows carry a size: once, few, many, or a class if the clone is expanded.

size: NA
V: TRBV12-3/TRBV12-4
D: TRBD2
length: 14
J: TRBJ2-7
DNA: TGTGCCAGCAGTTCTAGCGGGAGCTTCTACGAGCAGTACTTC
CDR3: CASSSSGSFYEQYF

size: NA
V: TRBV5-6
D: NA
length: 17
J: TRBJ1-6
DNA: TGTGCCAGCAGCTTTCGGCAGTCGAGCTCCTATAATTCACCCCTCCACTTT
CDR3: CASSFRQSSSYNSPLHF

size: NA
V: TRBV4-2
D: NA
length: 15
J: TRBJ1-5
DNA: TGTGCCAGCAGCCCAACGGACGCTAGCAATCAGCCCCAGCATTTT
CDR3: CASSPTDASNQPQHF

size: NA
V: TRBV20-1
D: TRBD1
length: 14
J: TRBJ2-4
DNA: TGCAGTGCTCAGCCCGGGACAGGGGAAAACATTCAGTACTTC
CDR3: CSAQPGTGENIQYF

size: NA
V: TRBV2
D: TRBD1
length: 13
J: TRBJ1-4
DNA: TGTGCCAGCAGGGGAGAGACAGGGAAAAAACTGTTTTTT
CDR3: CASRGETGKKLFF

size: few
V: TRBV7-3
D: TRBD2
length: 15
J: TRBJ2-5
DNA: TGTGCCAGCAGCACCGGGACTAGTGACAAAGAGACCCAGTACTTC
CDR3: CASSTGTSDKETQYF

size: NA
V: TRBV3-1
D: NA
length: 11
J: TRBJ2-2
DNA: TGTGCCAGCAGAACGGCCGGGGAGCTGTTTTTT
CDR3: CASRTAGELFF

size: NA
V: TRBV20-1
D: NA
length: 14
J: TRBJ2-7
DNA: TGCAGTGCTAGAGCCCCAGAACACCGCTACGAGCAGTACTTC
CDR3: CSARAPEHRYEQYF

size: few
V: TRBV15
D: TRBD2
length: 20
J: TRBJ2-1
DNA: TGTGCCACCAGCAGAGTAGGGACTAGCGGGAGGGCAGGATCCTACAATGAGCAGTTCTTC
CDR3: CATSRVGTSGRAGSYNEQFF

size: few
V: TRBV10-3
D: TRBD1
length: 16
J: TRBJ1-5
DNA: TGTGCCATCAGTGTAGCCGGGACAGGCACTAATCAGCCCCAGCATTTT
CDR3: CAISVAGTGTNQPQHF

size: many
V: TRBV5-1
D: TRBD2
length: 14
J: TRBJ2-7
DNA: TGCGCCAGCAGCTTGGCCGGACTAGGCTACGAGCAGTACTTC
CDR3: CASSLAGLGYEQYF

size: NA
V: TRBV12-3/TRBV12-4
D: TRBD2
length: 13
J: TRBJ2-1
DNA: TGTGCCAGCAGTTGGACTAGCGTAAATGAGCAGTTCTTC
CDR3: CASSWTSVNEQFF

size: NA
V: TRBV5-6
D: NA
length: 15
J: TRBJ2-3
DNA: TGTGCCAGCAGCTTGGCGCCGGCGCCAGCTGATACGCAGTATTTT
CDR3: CASSLAPAPADTQYF

size: NA
V: TRBV16
D: NA
length: 14
J: TRBJ2-7
DNA: TGTGCCAGGGGCTCCAGGACACTGACCTACGAGCAGTACTTC
CDR3: CARGSRTLTYEQYF

size: once
V: TRBV5-1
D: NA
length: 16
J: TRBJ1-1
DNA: TGCGCCAGCAGCTCCCTTCCTACCTTCGCGGGGATAGGGGCTTTCTTT
CDR3: CASSSLPTFAGIGAFF

size: NA
V: TRBV7-8
D: NA
length: 13
J: TRBJ1-1
DNA: TGTGCCAGCAGCTTACGGCCAGGGATCGAAGCTTTCTTT
CDR3: CASSLRPGIEAFF

size: NA
V: TRBV5-1
D: TRBD1
length: 19
J: TRBJ2-7
DNA: TGCGCCAGCAGCTTGTACGGGACAGGGAGTTTTAGGTATAGGTCGCGGCAGTACTTC
CDR3: CASSLYGTGSFRYRSRQYF

size: few
V: TRBV27
D: TRBD1
length: 14
J: TRBJ1-5
DNA: TGTGCCAGCAGTTTCGGACAGGCTTGGGAGCCCCAGCATTTT
CDR3: CASSFGQAWEPQHF

size: NA
V: TRBV5-5
D: TRBD2
length: 15
J: TRBJ2-7
DNA: TGTGCCAGCAGCCCCTTCGCGGGAGAGGGCTACGAGCAGTACTTC
CDR3: CASSPFAGEGYEQYF

size: NA
V: TRBV5-1
D: NA
length: 14
J: TRBJ2-5
DNA: TGCGCCAGCAAACGGGAGCCGATGAGAGAGACCCAGTACTTC
CDR3: CASKREPMRETQYF

size: NA
V: TRBV4-1
D: NA
length: 12
J: TRBJ2-1
DNA: TGCGCCAGCAGCCAAGATACGGCCCAGCAGTTCTTC
CDR3: CASSQDTAQQFF

size: NA
V: TRBV11-2
D: TRBD1
length: 18
J: TRBJ2-6
DNA: TGTGCCAGCAGCAAAAGGGGACAGTCTATCTCTGGGGCCAACGTCCTGACTTTC
CDR3: CASSKRGQSISGANVLTF

size: few
V: TRBV5-1
D: TRBD2
length: 15
J: TRBJ2-1
DNA: TGCGCCAGCAGCTTGACTAGCGGCGAACGGGATGAGCAGTTCTTC
CDR3: CASSLTSGERDEQFF

size: NA
V: TRBV4-1
D: NA
length: 16
J: TRBJ1-6
DNA: TGCGCCAGCAGCCAAGAGTCAGCCACCCCCTGGGGTGCCCTCCACTTT
CDR3: CASSQESATPWGALHF

size: few
V: TRBV30
D: TRBD1
length: 11
J: TRBJ1-2
DNA: TGTGCCTGGGACAGGGGATATGGCTACACCTTC
CDR3: CAWDRGYGYTF

size: many
V: TRBV24-1
D: NA
length: 14
J: TRBJ2-3
DNA: TGTGCCACCAGTGGGCGCGGGGAGATAGATACGCAGTATTTT
CDR3: CATSGRGEIDTQYF

size: few
V: TRBV5-6
D: TRBD2
length: 16
J: TRBJ2-2
DNA: TGTGCCAGCAGCAAGGGACCCCGGGAGGGCACCGGGGAGCTGTTTTTT
CDR3: CASSKGPREGTGELFF

size: few
V: TRBV3-1
D: NA
length: 13
J: TRBJ2-1
DNA: TGTGCCAGCAGCCCCCTTCAGGACAGTGAGCAGTTCTTC
CDR3: CASSPLQDSEQFF